A selection of T cell receptor beta chains follows, all from one sample in a study of immune heterogeneity within non-small cell lung tumors. Using its own MiXCR run on the multiplex PCR reads, TCRdb lists one record per CDR3 protein. This table has 15,000 to 20,000 distinct CDR3 sequences, about 30% appearing once. Sequenced sample: lung tumor tissue. Receptor source: a man aged 40-50 years with non-small cell lung cancer. Each CDR3 is given with its conserved first and last residue. Each record gives: D gene, V gene, J gene, clone size, CDR3 protein, CDR3 DNA. The D gene is left open where the match is weak. Rows give clone size only sometimes, using once, few, many, or a class for an expanded clone.

d_gene: NA
v_gene: TRBV18
j_gene: TRBJ2-7
abundance: NA
CDR3aa: CASSPGTSSYERYF
CDR3nt: TGTGCCAGCTCTCCCGGGACTTCCTCCTACGAGCGGTACTTC

d_gene: NA
v_gene: TRBV5-1
j_gene: TRBJ1-1
abundance: few
CDR3aa: CASSLDGQMNTEAFF
CDR3nt: TGCGCCAGCAGCTTGGATGGACAGATGAACACTGAAGCTTTCTTT

d_gene: NA
v_gene: TRBV29-1
j_gene: TRBJ2-5
abundance: NA
CDR3aa: CSVGALQETQYF
CDR3nt: TGCAGCGTTGGCGCTCTCCAAGAGACCCAGTACTTC

d_gene: NA
v_gene: TRBV7-8
j_gene: TRBJ2-5
abundance: NA
CDR3aa: CASSIGKAIPQETQYF
CDR3nt: TGTGCCAGCAGCATTGGGAAAGCCATTCCCCAAGAGACCCAGTACTTC

d_gene: NA
v_gene: TRBV20-1
j_gene: TRBJ1-4
abundance: NA
CDR3aa: CSMVVGVGEKLFF
CDR3nt: TGCAGTATGGTGGTGGGGGTGGGTGAAAAACTGTTTTTT

d_gene: NA
v_gene: TRBV5-6
j_gene: TRBJ1-4
abundance: NA
CDR3aa: CASRVTGSRNEKLFF
CDR3nt: TGTGCCAGCAGGGTTACAGGCTCGCGGAATGAAAAACTGTTTTTT

d_gene: TRBD1
v_gene: TRBV6-1
j_gene: TRBJ1-2
abundance: many
CDR3aa: CASSRWWVSGGGYTF
CDR3nt: TGTGCCAGCAGTCGATGGTGGGTCTCAGGGGGTGGCTACACCTTC

d_gene: NA
v_gene: TRBV11-3
j_gene: TRBJ2-3
abundance: medium-sized
CDR3aa: CASSTRDDGGDTQYF
CDR3nt: TGTGCCAGCAGCACCCGGGACGACGGGGGAGATACGCAGTATTTT

d_gene: NA
v_gene: TRBV10-3
j_gene: TRBJ2-7
abundance: medium-sized
CDR3aa: CAISEGEYYEQYF
CDR3nt: TGTGCCATCAGTGAGGGGGAATACTACGAGCAGTACTTC

d_gene: NA
v_gene: TRBV12-3/TRBV12-4
j_gene: TRBJ2-1
abundance: medium-sized
CDR3aa: CASRLGGEQFF
CDR3nt: TGTGCCAGCAGACTTGGAGGTGAGCAGTTCTTC

d_gene: NA
v_gene: TRBV7-9
j_gene: TRBJ1-1
abundance: few
CDR3aa: CASSFGRKNTEAFF
CDR3nt: TGTGCCAGCAGCTTCGGCAGGAAGAACACTGAAGCTTTCTTT

d_gene: TRBD1
v_gene: TRBV11-2
j_gene: TRBJ2-7
abundance: medium-sized
CDR3aa: CASSFGTGEYEQYF
CDR3nt: TGTGCCAGCAGCTTTGGGACAGGTGAATACGAGCAGTACTTC

d_gene: NA
v_gene: TRBV6-1
j_gene: TRBJ2-1
abundance: many
CDR3aa: CASTPSGQNSYNEQFF
CDR3nt: TGTGCCAGCACCCCATCGGGGCAGAACTCCTACAATGAGCAGTTCTTC

d_gene: TRBD1
v_gene: TRBV4-3
j_gene: TRBJ1-2
abundance: many
CDR3aa: CASAPGTVNYGYTF
CDR3nt: TGCGCCAGCGCCCCCGGGACAGTAAACTATGGCTACACCTTC

d_gene: NA
v_gene: TRBV20-1
j_gene: TRBJ1-1
abundance: many
CDR3aa: CSVRYTEAFF
CDR3nt: TGCAGTGTGAGGTACACTGAAGCTTTCTTT

d_gene: TRBD2
v_gene: TRBV2
j_gene: TRBJ2-1
abundance: few
CDR3aa: CACSGTGTSVYNEQFF
CDR3nt: TGTGCCTGCAGTGGGACCGGGACTAGCGTATACAATGAGCAGTTCTTC

d_gene: TRBD1
v_gene: TRBV6-1
j_gene: TRBJ2-7
abundance: medium-sized
CDR3aa: CASSKDRGRNEQYF
CDR3nt: TGTGCCAGCAGTAAGGACAGGGGGCGGAACGAGCAGTACTTC

d_gene: NA
v_gene: TRBV20-1
j_gene: TRBJ1-2
abundance: few
CDR3aa: CSAGDGTPHPNYGYTF
CDR3nt: TGCAGTGCTGGAGATGGGACACCACACCCTAACTATGGCTACACCTTC

d_gene: NA
v_gene: TRBV7-8
j_gene: TRBJ2-2
abundance: few
CDR3aa: CASSTRSGSNTGELFF
CDR3nt: TGTGCCAGCAGCACCCGTAGCGGCTCGAACACCGGGGAGCTGTTTTTT

d_gene: NA
v_gene: TRBV20-1
j_gene: TRBJ2-1
abundance: medium-sized
CDR3aa: CSARDRLGGLNEQFF
CDR3nt: TGCAGTGCTAGAGATAGACTAGGGGGACTCAATGAGCAGTTCTTC

d_gene: NA
v_gene: TRBV20-1
j_gene: TRBJ1-2
abundance: NA
CDR3aa: CSAPSTSGLGYTF
CDR3nt: TGCAGTGCTCCGTCCACCTCAGGGCTCGGCTACACCTTC

d_gene: NA
v_gene: TRBV7-2
j_gene: TRBJ2-5
abundance: few
CDR3aa: CASSLKTDRLGQETQYF
CDR3nt: TGTGCCAGCAGCTTAAAAACAGACCGCCTAGGGCAAGAGACCCAGTACTTC

d_gene: NA
v_gene: TRBV9
j_gene: TRBJ2-7
abundance: many
CDR3aa: CASSEGGRRSYEQYF
CDR3nt: TGTGCCAGCAGCGAGGGGGGTAGGCGTTCCTACGAGCAGTACTTC

d_gene: TRBD2
v_gene: TRBV5-4
j_gene: TRBJ2-7
abundance: few
CDR3aa: CASSLRVGTSGSYEQYF
CDR3nt: TGTGCCAGCAGCTTGCGAGTCGGGACTAGCGGGAGCTACGAGCAGTACTTC

d_gene: TRBD2
v_gene: TRBV4-3
j_gene: TRBJ2-7
abundance: few
CDR3aa: CASSQDWQGGKQYF
CDR3nt: TGCGCCAGCAGCCAAGATTGGCAGGGAGGGAAGCAGTACTTC

d_gene: NA
v_gene: TRBV5-5
j_gene: TRBJ2-5
abundance: NA
CDR3aa: CDSSLEETQYF
CDR3nt: TGTGACAGCAGCTTGGAAGAGACCCAGTACTTC

d_gene: NA
v_gene: TRBV20-1
j_gene: TRBJ1-1
abundance: few
CDR3aa: CSARPMNTEAFF
CDR3nt: TGCAGTGCTAGACCTATGAACACTGAAGCTTTCTTT

d_gene: NA
v_gene: TRBV6-1
j_gene: TRBJ2-2
abundance: many
CDR3aa: CASSVQTVNTGELFF
CDR3nt: TGTGCCAGCAGTGTACAGACAGTTAACACCGGGGAGCTGTTTTTT

d_gene: NA
v_gene: TRBV24-1
j_gene: TRBJ1-1
abundance: NA
CDR3aa: CATSDPTGLEAFF
CDR3nt: TGTGCCACCAGTGATCCAACAGGGTTGGAAGCTTTCTTT

d_gene: TRBD2
v_gene: TRBV5-4
j_gene: TRBJ2-2
abundance: few
CDR3aa: CASSPRGGTGELFF
CDR3nt: TGTGCCAGCAGCCCGCGGGGGGGGACCGGGGAGCTGTTTTTT

d_gene: NA
v_gene: TRBV7-9
j_gene: TRBJ1-2
abundance: many
CDR3aa: CASITNGGYGYTF
CDR3nt: TGTGCCAGCATCACGAACGGGGGCTATGGCTACACCTTC

d_gene: TRBD1
v_gene: TRBV5-1
j_gene: TRBJ2-7
abundance: medium-sized
CDR3aa: CASSPTGGVYEQYF
CDR3nt: TGCGCCAGCAGTCCGACAGGGGGCGTATACGAGCAGTACTTC

d_gene: TRBD2
v_gene: TRBV7-9
j_gene: TRBJ2-1
abundance: few
CDR3aa: CASSILSGRADRNEQFF
CDR3nt: TGTGCCAGCAGCATCCTTAGCGGGAGGGCGGACCGGAATGAGCAGTTCTTC

d_gene: NA
v_gene: TRBV7-8
j_gene: TRBJ1-1
abundance: few
CDR3aa: CASRLGGITEAFF
CDR3nt: TGTGCCAGCAGACTGGGAGGGATCACTGAAGCTTTCTTT

d_gene: TRBD1
v_gene: TRBV27
j_gene: TRBJ2-3
abundance: many
CDR3aa: CASSRTGVDTQYF
CDR3nt: TGTGCCAGCAGTAGGACAGGGGTAGATACGCAGTATTTT

d_gene: TRBD1
v_gene: TRBV6-1
j_gene: TRBJ2-3
abundance: many
CDR3aa: CASSGRQGWADTQYF
CDR3nt: TGTGCCAGCAGTGGACGACAGGGGTGGGCAGATACGCAGTATTTT

d_gene: NA
v_gene: TRBV10-3
j_gene: TRBJ2-7
abundance: medium-sized
CDR3aa: CAISESTAGSYEQYF
CDR3nt: TGTGCCATCAGTGAGTCGACGGCAGGAAGCTACGAGCAGTACTTC

d_gene: NA
v_gene: TRBV10-3
j_gene: TRBJ2-5
abundance: few
CDR3aa: CAISVKAREETQYF
CDR3nt: TGTGCCATCAGTGTGAAGGCTAGAGAAGAGACCCAGTACTTC

d_gene: TRBD2
v_gene: TRBV30
j_gene: TRBJ2-1
abundance: few
CDR3aa: CAWVGAGACNEQFF
CDR3nt: TGTGCCTGGGTAGGCGCGGGAGCTTGCAATGAGCAGTTCTTC

d_gene: NA
v_gene: TRBV5-1
j_gene: TRBJ1-6
abundance: few
CDR3aa: CASSLDWGRGSPLHF
CDR3nt: TGCGCCAGCAGCTTGGACTGGGGGAGAGGGTCACCCCTCCACTTT

d_gene: NA
v_gene: TRBV20-1
j_gene: TRBJ2-7
abundance: few
CDR3aa: CSAQRAGLRGEQYF
CDR3nt: TGCAGTGCTCAAAGAGCGGGCCTTCGGGGGGAGCAGTACTTC

d_gene: TRBD1
v_gene: TRBV6-2/TRBV6-3
j_gene: TRBJ1-4
abundance: many
CDR3aa: CASSSPGTGRLKLFF
CDR3nt: TGTGCCAGCAGTTCCCCCGGGACAGGGCGACTAAAACTGTTTTTT

d_gene: NA
v_gene: TRBV6-5
j_gene: TRBJ1-2
abundance: NA
CDR3aa: CASSSLRKEMRGYTF
CDR3nt: TGTGCCAGCAGTTCCCTCCGCAAGGAAATGCGTGGCTACACCTTC

d_gene: TRBD1
v_gene: TRBV6-4
j_gene: TRBJ2-7
abundance: many
CDR3aa: CASSDSPGQGRFEQYF
CDR3nt: TGTGCCAGCAGTGACTCGCCGGGACAGGGGAGGTTCGAGCAGTACTTC

d_gene: TRBD1
v_gene: TRBV20-1
j_gene: TRBJ1-5
abundance: few
CDR3aa: CSAIRGRNQPQHF
CDR3nt: TGCAGTGCAATCAGGGGGCGAAATCAGCCCCAGCATTTT

d_gene: NA
v_gene: TRBV20-1
j_gene: TRBJ2-5
abundance: few
CDR3aa: CSASVTGQETQYF
CDR3nt: TGCAGTGCTAGCGTGACAGGCCAAGAGACCCAGTACTTC

d_gene: NA
v_gene: TRBV7-9
j_gene: TRBJ2-1
abundance: NA
CDR3aa: CASSLAFRQAFEQFF
CDR3nt: TGTGCCAGCAGCTTAGCCTTCAGGCAGGCATTCGAGCAGTTCTTC